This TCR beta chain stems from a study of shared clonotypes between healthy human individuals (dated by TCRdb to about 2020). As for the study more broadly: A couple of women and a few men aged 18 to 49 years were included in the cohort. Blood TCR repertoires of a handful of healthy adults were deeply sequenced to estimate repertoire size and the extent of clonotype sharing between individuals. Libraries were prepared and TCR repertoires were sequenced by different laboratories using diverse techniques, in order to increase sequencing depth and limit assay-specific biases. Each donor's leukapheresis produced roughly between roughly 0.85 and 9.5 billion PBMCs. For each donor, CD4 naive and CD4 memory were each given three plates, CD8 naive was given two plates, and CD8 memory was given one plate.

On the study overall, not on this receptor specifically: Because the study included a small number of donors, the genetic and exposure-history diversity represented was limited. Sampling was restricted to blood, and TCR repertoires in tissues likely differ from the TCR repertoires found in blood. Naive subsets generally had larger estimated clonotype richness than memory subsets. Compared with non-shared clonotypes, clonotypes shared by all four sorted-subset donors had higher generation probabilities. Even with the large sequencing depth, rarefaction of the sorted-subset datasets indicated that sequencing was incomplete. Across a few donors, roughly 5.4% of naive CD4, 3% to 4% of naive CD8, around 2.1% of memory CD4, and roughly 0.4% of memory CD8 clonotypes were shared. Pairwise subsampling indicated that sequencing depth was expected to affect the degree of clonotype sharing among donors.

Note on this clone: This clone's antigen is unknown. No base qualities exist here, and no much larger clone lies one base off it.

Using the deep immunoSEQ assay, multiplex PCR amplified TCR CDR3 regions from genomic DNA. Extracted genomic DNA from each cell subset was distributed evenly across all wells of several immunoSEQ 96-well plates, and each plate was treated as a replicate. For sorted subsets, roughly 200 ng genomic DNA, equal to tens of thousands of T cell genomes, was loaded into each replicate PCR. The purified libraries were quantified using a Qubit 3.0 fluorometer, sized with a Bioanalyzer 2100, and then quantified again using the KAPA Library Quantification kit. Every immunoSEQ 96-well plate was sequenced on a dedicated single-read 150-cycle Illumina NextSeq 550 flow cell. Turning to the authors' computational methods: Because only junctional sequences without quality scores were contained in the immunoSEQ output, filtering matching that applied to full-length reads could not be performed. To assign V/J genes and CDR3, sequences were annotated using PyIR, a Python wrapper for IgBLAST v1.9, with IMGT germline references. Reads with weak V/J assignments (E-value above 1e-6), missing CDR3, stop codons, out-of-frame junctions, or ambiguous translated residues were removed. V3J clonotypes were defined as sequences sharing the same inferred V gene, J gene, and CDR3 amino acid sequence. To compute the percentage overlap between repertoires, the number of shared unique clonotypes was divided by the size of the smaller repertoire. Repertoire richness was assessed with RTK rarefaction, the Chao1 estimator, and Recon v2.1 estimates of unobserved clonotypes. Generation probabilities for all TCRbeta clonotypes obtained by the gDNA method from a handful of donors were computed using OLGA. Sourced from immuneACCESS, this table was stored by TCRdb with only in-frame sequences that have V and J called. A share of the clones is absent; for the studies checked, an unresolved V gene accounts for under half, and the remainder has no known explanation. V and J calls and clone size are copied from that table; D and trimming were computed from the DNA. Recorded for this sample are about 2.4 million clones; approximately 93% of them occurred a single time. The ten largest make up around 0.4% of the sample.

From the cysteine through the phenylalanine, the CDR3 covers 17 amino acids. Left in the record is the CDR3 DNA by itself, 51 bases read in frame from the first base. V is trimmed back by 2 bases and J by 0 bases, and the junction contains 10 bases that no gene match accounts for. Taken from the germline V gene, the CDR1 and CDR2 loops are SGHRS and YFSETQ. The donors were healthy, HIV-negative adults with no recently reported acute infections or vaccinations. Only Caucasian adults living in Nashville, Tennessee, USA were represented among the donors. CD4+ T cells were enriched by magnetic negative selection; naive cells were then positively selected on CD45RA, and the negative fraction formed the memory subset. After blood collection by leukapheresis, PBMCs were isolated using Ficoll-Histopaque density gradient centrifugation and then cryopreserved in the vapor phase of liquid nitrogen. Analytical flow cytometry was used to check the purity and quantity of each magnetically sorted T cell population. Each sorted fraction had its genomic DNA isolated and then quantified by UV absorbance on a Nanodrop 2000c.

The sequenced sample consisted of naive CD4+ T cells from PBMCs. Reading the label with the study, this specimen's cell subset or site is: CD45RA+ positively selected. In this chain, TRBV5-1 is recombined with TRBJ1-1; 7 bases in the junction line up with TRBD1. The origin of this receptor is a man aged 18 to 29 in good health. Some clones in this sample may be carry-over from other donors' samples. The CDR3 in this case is CASSFTGQIGMNTEAFF. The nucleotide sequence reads TGCGCCAGCAGCTTTACGGGACAGATTGGTATGAACACTGAAGCTTTCTTT.